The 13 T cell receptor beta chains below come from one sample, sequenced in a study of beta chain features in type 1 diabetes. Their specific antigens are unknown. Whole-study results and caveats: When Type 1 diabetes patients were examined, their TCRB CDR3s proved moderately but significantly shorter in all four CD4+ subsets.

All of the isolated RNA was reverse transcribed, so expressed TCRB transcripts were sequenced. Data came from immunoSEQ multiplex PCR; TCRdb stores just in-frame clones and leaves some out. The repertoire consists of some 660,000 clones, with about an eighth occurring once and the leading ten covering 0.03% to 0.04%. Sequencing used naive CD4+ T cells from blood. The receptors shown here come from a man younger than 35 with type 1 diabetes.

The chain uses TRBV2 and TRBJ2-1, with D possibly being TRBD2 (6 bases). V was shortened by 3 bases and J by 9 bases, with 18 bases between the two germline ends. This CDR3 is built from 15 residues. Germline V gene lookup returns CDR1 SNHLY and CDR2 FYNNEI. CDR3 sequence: CASSDPVRGNAEQFF. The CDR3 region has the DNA TGTGCCAGCAGTGATCCCGTCCGCGGGAATGCTGAGCAGTTCTTC.

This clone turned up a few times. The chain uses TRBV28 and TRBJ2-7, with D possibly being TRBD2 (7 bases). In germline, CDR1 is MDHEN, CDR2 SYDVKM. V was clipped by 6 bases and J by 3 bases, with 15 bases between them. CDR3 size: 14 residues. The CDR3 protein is CASSPAGAVYEQYF. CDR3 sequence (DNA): TGTGCCAGCAGCCCCGCGGGGGCGGTCTACGAGCAGTACTTC.

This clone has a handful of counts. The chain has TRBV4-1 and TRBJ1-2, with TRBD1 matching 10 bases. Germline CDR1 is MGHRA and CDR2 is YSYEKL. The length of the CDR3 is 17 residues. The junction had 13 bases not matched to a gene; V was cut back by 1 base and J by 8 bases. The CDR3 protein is CASSQAPALTGGEGYTF. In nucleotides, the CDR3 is TGCGCCAGCAGCCAAGCTCCCGCCTTGACAGGGGGCGAAGGCTACACCTTC.

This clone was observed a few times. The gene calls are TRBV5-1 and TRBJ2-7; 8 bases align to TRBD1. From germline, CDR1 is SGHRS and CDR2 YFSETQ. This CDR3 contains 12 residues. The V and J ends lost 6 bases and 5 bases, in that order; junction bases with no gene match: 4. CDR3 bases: TGCGCCAGCACCGCGGACAGGGACGAGCAGTACTTC. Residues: CASTADRDEQYF. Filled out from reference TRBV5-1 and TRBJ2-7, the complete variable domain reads KAGVTQTPRYLIKTRGQQVTLSCSPISGHRSVSWYQQTPGQGLQFLFEYFSETQRNKGNFPGRFSGRQFSNSRSEMNVSTLELGDSALYLCASTADRDEQYFGPGTRLTVT.

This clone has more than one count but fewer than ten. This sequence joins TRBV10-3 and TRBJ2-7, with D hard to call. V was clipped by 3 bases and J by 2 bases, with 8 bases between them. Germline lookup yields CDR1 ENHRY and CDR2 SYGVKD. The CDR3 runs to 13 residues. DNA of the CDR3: TGTGCCATCAGTGAAGGACCGGCCTACGAGCAGTACTTC. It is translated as CAISEGPAYEQYF.

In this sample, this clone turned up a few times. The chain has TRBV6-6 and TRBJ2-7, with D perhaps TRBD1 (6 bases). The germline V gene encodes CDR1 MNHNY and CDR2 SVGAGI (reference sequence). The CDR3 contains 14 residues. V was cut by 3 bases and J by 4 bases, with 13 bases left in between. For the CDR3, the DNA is TGTGCCAGCAGTTATCTCTTCGGACAGTACGAGCAGTACTTC. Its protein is CASSYLFGQYEQYF.

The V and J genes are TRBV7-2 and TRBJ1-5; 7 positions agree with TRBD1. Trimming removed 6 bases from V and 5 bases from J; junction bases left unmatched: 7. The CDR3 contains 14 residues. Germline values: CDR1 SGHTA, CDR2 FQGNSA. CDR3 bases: TGTGCCAGCAGTCTAGGGACAGTTGATCAGCCCCAGCATTTT. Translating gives CASSLGTVDQPQHF. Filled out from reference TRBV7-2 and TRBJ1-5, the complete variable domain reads GAGVSQSPSNKVTEKGKDVELRCDPISGHTALYWYRQSLGQGLEFLIYFQGNSAPDKSGLPSDRFSAERTGGSVSTLTIQRTQQEDSAVYLCASSLGTVDQPQHFGDGTRLSIL.

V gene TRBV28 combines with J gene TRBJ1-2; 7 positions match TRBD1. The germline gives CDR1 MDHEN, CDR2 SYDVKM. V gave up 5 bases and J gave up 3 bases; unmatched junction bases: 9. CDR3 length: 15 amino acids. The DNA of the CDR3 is TGTGCCAGCAGTCAAACAGGGGACCTCTACTATGGCTACACCTTC. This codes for CASSQTGDLYYGYTF.

The CDR3, as DNA: TGCGCCAGCAGCTCAGGGAAAGGGGAGACCCAGTACTTC. It yields the protein CASSSGKGETQYF. This chain joins TRBV5-1 and TRBJ2-5, with D possibly being TRBD1 (5 bases). CDR3 length: 13 amino acids. Trimming took off 3 bases at V and 5 bases at J, with 11 bases between the two ends. From germline, CDR1 is SGHRS and CDR2 YFSETQ.

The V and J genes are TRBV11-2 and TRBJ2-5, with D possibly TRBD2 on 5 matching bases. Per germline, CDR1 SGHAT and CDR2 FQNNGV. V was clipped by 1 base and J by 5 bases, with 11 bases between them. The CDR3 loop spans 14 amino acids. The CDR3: CASSLAPGGETQYF. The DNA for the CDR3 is TGTGCCAGCAGCTTAGCCCCGGGCGGGGAGACCCAGTACTTC.

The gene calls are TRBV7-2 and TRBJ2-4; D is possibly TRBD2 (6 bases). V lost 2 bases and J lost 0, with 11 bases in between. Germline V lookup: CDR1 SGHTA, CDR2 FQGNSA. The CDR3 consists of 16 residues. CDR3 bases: TGTGCCAGCAGCTTATGGGCGGGACTAGCCAAAAACATTCAGTACTTC. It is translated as CASSLWAGLAKNIQYF.

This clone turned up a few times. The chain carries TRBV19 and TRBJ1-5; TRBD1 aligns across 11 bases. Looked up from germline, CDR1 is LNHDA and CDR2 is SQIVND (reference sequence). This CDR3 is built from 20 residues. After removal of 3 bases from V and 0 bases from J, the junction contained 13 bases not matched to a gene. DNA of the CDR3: TGTGCCAGTAGTATGAACCCCGGGACAGGGGGTCCATATAGCAATCAGCCCCAGCATTTT. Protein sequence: CASSMNPGTGGPYSNQPQHF.

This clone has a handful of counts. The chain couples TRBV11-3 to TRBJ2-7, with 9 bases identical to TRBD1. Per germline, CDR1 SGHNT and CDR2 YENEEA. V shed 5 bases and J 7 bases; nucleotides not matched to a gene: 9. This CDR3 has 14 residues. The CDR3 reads CASSPDRGPQEQYF. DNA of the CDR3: TGTGCCAGCAGCCCGGACAGGGGACCTCAAGAGCAGTACTTC. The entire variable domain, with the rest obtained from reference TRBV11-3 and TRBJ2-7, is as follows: EAGVVQSPRYKIIEKKQPVAFWCNPISGHNTLYWYLQNLGQGPELLIRYENEEAVDDSQLPKDRFSAERLKGVDSTLKIQPAELGDSAVYLCASSPDRGPQEQYFGPGTRLTVT.